This T cell receptor beta chain derives from a study of T cell responses to AZD1222 COVID-19 vaccine. Study-level findings and limits: Spike-specific TCR breadth and depth were elevated following two AZD1222 doses. Baseline seropositivity occurred in only six or seven AZD1222 recipients.

CDR3 size: 14 residues. Germline-derived CDR1 and CDR2 are SGHRS and YFSETQ. Trimming pared 3 bases from V and 2 bases from J, leaving 10 bases between. Clones were read by immunoSEQ multiplex PCR, and TCRdb kept only the in-frame ones, dropping some. The sample lists about 160,000 clones, approximately 91% occurring once. Concerning this clone: Its antigen is undetermined.

The gene calls are TRBV5-1 and TRBJ2-3; D call uncertain. The sample consisted of peripheral blood, taken on day 0 of AZD1222 vaccination. This TCR derives from an adult in good health. As DNA, the CDR3 is TGCGCCAGCAGCTCCGGGCGACTCACAGATACGCAGTATTTT. The encoded protein is CASSSGRLTDTQYF. Together with reference TRBV5-1 and TRBJ2-3, the CDR3 gives the full variable domain: KAGVTQTPRYLIKTRGQQVTLSCSPISGHRSVSWYQQTPGQGLQFLFEYFSETQRNKGNFPGRFSGRQFSNSRSEMNVSTLELGDSALYLCASSSGRLTDTQYFGPGTRLTVL.